This passage covers 7 T cell receptor beta chains from one sample sequenced in a study of blood T cell repertoires in COVID-19 (dated by TCRdb to the early 2020s). Library preparation used the immunoSEQ multiplex PCR assay. TCRdb's version of the immuneACCESS table is confined to in-frame rearrangements and falls short of the full clone set. An unresolved V gene accounts for under half of the shortfall where checked; the remainder is of unknown origin. The sample table contains 250,000 to 300,000 clones; only one count was recorded for 88% of them. Roughly 0.8% of the sample is in the top ten clones. The sample comprised peripheral blood. Receptors originate from a woman aged 25 to 39 with acute or convalescent COVID-19.

The chain employs TRBV6-5 and TRBJ2-2, with 7 positions matching TRBD1. Germline CDR1 is MNHEY and CDR2 is SVGAGI. The CDR3 extends over 14 amino acids. J was trimmed by 7 bases and V by 6 bases; bases with no gene match: 8. The CDR3 here is CASRSDRVGGELFF. The CDR3 nucleotides read TGTGCCAGCAGGTCCGACAGGGTGGGCGGGGAGCTGTTTTTT.

The chain employs TRBV18 and TRBJ1-1; 8 bases agree with TRBD1. V lost 6 bases to trimming and J lost 1 base; unmatched junction nucleotides: 4. Germline CDR1 KGHSH, CDR2 LQKENI. The CDR3 loop spans 14 amino acids. The CDR3 reads CASSRTGKNTEAFF. The CDR3 DNA follows: TGTGCCAGCTCCAGGACAGGGAAGAACACTGAAGCTTTCTTT.

The rearrangement links TRBV18 to TRBJ1-2; 8 nucleotides agree with TRBD1. Germline V lookup: CDR1 KGHSH, CDR2 LQKENI. Trimming removed 3 bases from V and 4 bases from J; junction bases left unmatched: 1. This CDR3 spans 13 amino acids. DNA for the CDR3: TGTGCCAGCTCACCGGGACAGGTCTATGGCTACACCTTC. Amino acids: CASSPGQVYGYTF.

The chain's CDR3 is CAISESQGTGARYGYTF. The CDR3 DNA is TGTGCCATCAGTGAGTCTCAAGGGACAGGGGCTCGATATGGCTACACCTTC. The chain is built from TRBV10-3 and TRBJ1-2; 10 nucleotides agree with TRBD1. Germline loops: CDR1 ENHRY, CDR2 SYGVKD. Unmatched junction bases numbered 9, after V lost 0 bases and J lost 5 bases. This CDR3 has 17 residues.

The rearrangement links TRBV10-3 to TRBJ2-1, with TRBD2 identical over 10 bases. Trimming cost V 3 bases and J 0 bases; bases outside gene matches: 5. The CDR3 length is 17 residues. Germline CDR1 is ENHRY and CDR2 is SYGVKD. The CDR3 sequence: CAISDSGRGSSYNEQFF. The CDR3, as DNA: TGTGCCATCAGTGACAGCGGGAGGGGTAGCTCCTACAATGAGCAGTTCTTC.

This clone appeared once. The chain uses TRBV12-3 or TRBV12-4 and TRBJ1-2, with D possibly TRBD1 on 6 matching bases. The CDR3 runs to 12 residues. Trimming removed 6 bases from V and 8 bases from J, with 13 bases in between. CDR3 residues: CASRRQAQGYTF. The CDR3 DNA is TGTGCCAGCAGGAGACAGGCTCAGGGCTACACCTTC.

The chain uses TRBV4-3 and TRBJ2-7; 8 nucleotides match TRBD2. This CDR3 spans 15 amino acids. V lost 1 base, J lost 6 bases, and 8 bases stayed unmatched. Germline V gene sequence: CDR1 LGHNA, CDR2 YSLEER. The DNA of the CDR3 is TGCGCCAGCAGCCAAGTTGTCGGCGGGAGGACCGAGCAGTACTTC. Its translation: CASSQVVGGRTEQYF.